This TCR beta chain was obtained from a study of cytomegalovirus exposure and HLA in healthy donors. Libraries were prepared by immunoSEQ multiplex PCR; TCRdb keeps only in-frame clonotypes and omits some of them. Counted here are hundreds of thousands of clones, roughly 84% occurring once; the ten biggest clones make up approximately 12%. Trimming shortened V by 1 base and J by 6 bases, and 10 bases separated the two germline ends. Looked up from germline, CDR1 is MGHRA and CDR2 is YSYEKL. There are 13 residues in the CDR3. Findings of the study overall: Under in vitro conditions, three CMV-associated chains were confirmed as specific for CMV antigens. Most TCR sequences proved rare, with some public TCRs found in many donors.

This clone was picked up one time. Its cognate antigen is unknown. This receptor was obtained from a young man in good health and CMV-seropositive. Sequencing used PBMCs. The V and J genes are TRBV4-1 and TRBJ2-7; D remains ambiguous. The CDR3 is CASSQVRTGEQYF. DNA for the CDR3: TGCGCCAGCAGCCAAGTCAGGACGGGCGAGCAGTACTTC.